These 4 T cell receptor beta chains share one sample of origin, sequenced in a study of CD8 T cells in Susac syndrome. With random hexamers, reverse transcription was performed on about 0.5 to 1 ug of RNA. MiXCR, applied by TCRdb to the immunoSEQ multiplex PCR reads, yields one record per CDR3 protein. The table shows 150,000 to 200,000 distinct CDR3 sequences, with 90% to 95% occurring only once. Sequenced input: CD4+ T cells from PBMCs. These receptor sequences come from a human donor with multiple sclerosis.

The chain uses TRBV24-1 and TRBJ1-2; D is uncertain. Germline lookup yields CDR1 KGHDR and CDR2 SFDVKD. This CDR3 is 8 amino acids long. V lost 1 base, J lost 13 bases, and 0 bases lay in between. The CDR3 region is CATSDFTF. The CDR3 DNA reads as TGTGCCACCAGTGATTTCACCTTC.

The genes are TRBV29-1 and TRBJ2-7, with TRBD1 as a possible D gene (6 bases). The ends were cut back, 5 bases at V and 6 bases at J, with 11 bases in the middle. This CDR3 has 11 residues. The germline gives CDR1 SQVTM, CDR2 ANQGSEA. DNA for the CDR3: TGCAGCGTTAACAGGGCGGCCGAGCAGTACTTC. Protein: CSVNRAAEQYF.

V and J are TRBV7-2 and TRBJ1-2; weak D call: TRBD1 (5 bases). V dropped 2 bases and J dropped 8 bases, with 15 bases sitting between them. Per the germline V gene, CDR1 is SGHTA and CDR2 is FQGNSA. The CDR3 loop spans 14 amino acids. This chain's CDR3 is CASSLLGPNGGYTF. In DNA form, the CDR3 reads TGTGCCAGCAGCTTATTGGGGCCCAACGGAGGCTACACCTTC. The full variable domain, rest sourced from reference TRBV7-2 and TRBJ1-2, is GAGVSQSPSNKVTEKGKDVELRCDPISGHTALYWYRQSLGQGLEFLIYFQGNSAPDKSGLPSDRFSAERTGGSVSTLTIQRTQQEDSAVYLCASSLLGPNGGYTFGSGTRLTVV.

The CDR3 DNA follows: TGCAGCGTTGCGACTAGCCCCCGAACAGATACGCAGTATTTT. This codes for CSVATSPRTDTQYF. The chain recombines TRBV29-1 with TRBJ2-3, with 7 bases lining up with TRBD2. Germline V CDR1 and CDR2: SQVTM, ANQGSEA. V was clipped by 4 bases and J by 3 bases; unmatched bases: 7. The CDR3 loop spans 14 amino acids.